One T cell receptor (beta chain) is described in this entry. The specificity of this receptor is unknown. There are no base qualities to consult, and no much larger clone falls within one base. The CDR3 runs 16 amino acids, cysteine and phenylalanine included. Here the CDR3 DNA is all that survives: 48 bases in frame from base 1. From a lookup of the germline V gene, CDR1 and CDR2 are MDHEN and SYDVKM. Compared with germline, V lacks 4 bases and J lacks 6 bases; bases without a gene match: 6. These data come from a study of blood T cell repertoires in COVID-19 (dated by TCRdb to the early 2020s). Study-wide context: Collaborator samples came from the United States, Italy and Spain and covered acute and convalescent phases of COVID-19. The repertoires were released in a freely available public database meant as a resource for research on the immune response to SARS-CoV-2. The prospective study material was composed of cDNA or gDNA derived from T cells, B-cell-depleted T cells, or PBMCs. Where HLA class I and class II types were available, the types were taken from metadata supplied by the sample provider, not from assay-based typing. Sample metadata almost always included a de-identified subject ID, COVID-19 status, age in years and sex. Subjects who had been exposed to COVID-19, were actively infected with it, or had recovered from it provided the deeply sampled blood TCRbeta repertoires that made up the dataset. The samples were drawn from two sources: the first 160 participants of the ongoing ImmuneRACE study, and fewer than 1,500 subjects contributed by 6 global collaborators.

The immunoSEQ Assay, a bias-controlled multiplex PCR, was used to amplify TCRbeta CDR3 regions from genomic DNA. Per the source publication's procedure: Within the assay, amplification of reference gene primers was used to estimate how many nucleated cells each sample contained. Sequence reads were collapsed and filtered to measure the absolute abundance of every unique TCRbeta CDR3 rearrangement. For each sample, productive Simpson clonality was calculated by taking the square root of Simpson's diversity index across productive rearrangements. TCRdb's version of the immuneACCESS table is confined to in-frame rearrangements and falls short of the full clone set. An unresolved V gene accounts for under half of the shortfall where checked; the remainder is of unknown origin. Clonal size and the V and J genes are those of that table, whereas D and trimming came from the DNA. The sample includes tens of thousands of clones, with over 80% observed a single time. Jointly, the top ten make up about 1.4% of the sample.

Collaborating institutions collected whole blood in K2EDTA tubes following their own protocols. For TCRbeta analysis, collaborator samples were shipped as frozen whole blood, as isolated PBMCs, or as DNA extracted from either sample type. Summary of the overall study and its limitations: Clinical and demographic metadata were provided uncurated, with the amount varying by source and participant.

Sequenced material: peripheral blood. The clonotype originates from a man aged 55-75 years with acute or convalescent COVID-19. The chain was built from TRBV28 and TRBJ1-6, and 10 junction bases match TRBD1. CDR3 sequence: CASSSPGTGVNSPLHF. In nucleotide form, the sequence is TGTGCCAGCAGTTCCCCCGGGACAGGGGTTAATTCACCCCTCCACTTT.